Included here is one TCR beta chain sequence, with context. TCRdb's table, derived via immunoSEQ multiplex PCR, lists solely in-frame clones and lacks some. The sample lists hundreds of thousands of clones; around 86% were seen once. This entry is derived from a study of blood T cell repertoires in COVID-19. Overall study: Samples representing acute and convalescent COVID-19 were sourced from the United States, Italy and Spain. PBMCs, B-cell-depleted T cells, or T cells were the source of the cDNA or gDNA that made up the material.

V was clipped by 2 bases and J by 3 bases, with 6 bases between them. Germline loops: CDR1 SGHRS, CDR2 YFSETQ. The CDR3 has 12 residues. The sample consisted of peripheral blood. The chain carries TRBV5-1 and TRBJ2-7, with D hard to call. This TCR came from a woman aged 25 to 39 with active or convalescent COVID-19. CDR3 sequence (DNA): TGCGCCAGCAGCTTAACAGTCTACGAGCAGTACTTC. Translation: CASSLTVYEQYF.